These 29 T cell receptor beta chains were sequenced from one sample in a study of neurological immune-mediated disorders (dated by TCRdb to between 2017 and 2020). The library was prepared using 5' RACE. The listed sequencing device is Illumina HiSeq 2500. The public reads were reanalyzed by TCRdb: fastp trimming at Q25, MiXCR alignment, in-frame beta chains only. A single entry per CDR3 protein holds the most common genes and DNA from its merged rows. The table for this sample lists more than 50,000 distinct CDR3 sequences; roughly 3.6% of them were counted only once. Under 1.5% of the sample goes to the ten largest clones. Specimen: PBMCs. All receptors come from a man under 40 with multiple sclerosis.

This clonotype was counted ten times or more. The CDR3 protein is CASSQTGDSYEQYF. The CDR3 region has the DNA TGTGCCAGCAGCCAGACGGGGGACTCCTACGAGCAGTACTTC. V is TRBV16 and J is TRBJ2-7, with D tentatively TRBD2 (6 bases). This CDR3 region has 14 residues. Trimming shortened V by 3 bases and J by 0 bases, and 9 bases separated the two germline ends. In germline, CDR1 is KGHSY, CDR2 FQNENV.

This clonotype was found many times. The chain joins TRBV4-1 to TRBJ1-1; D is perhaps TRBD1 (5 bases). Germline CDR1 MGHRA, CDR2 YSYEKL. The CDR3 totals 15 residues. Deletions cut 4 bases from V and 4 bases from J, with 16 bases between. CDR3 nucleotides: TGCGCCAGCAGCCTGGACATCTCCGGGGGCACTGAAGCTTTCTTT. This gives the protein CASSLDISGGTEAFF.

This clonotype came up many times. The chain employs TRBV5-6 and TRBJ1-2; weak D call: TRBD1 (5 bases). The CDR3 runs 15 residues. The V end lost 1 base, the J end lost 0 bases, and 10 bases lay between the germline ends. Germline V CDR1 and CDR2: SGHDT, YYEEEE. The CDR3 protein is CASSLLQAANYGYTF. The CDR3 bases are TGTGCCAGCAGCTTGTTACAGGCTGCTAACTATGGCTACACCTTC.

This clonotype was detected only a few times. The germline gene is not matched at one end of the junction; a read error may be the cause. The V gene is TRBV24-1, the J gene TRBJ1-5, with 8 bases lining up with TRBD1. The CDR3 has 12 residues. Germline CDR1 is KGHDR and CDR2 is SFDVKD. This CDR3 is CATSSGQGSQNF. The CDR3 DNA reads TGTGCCACCAGTTCCGGACAGGGCTCCCAGAATTTT.

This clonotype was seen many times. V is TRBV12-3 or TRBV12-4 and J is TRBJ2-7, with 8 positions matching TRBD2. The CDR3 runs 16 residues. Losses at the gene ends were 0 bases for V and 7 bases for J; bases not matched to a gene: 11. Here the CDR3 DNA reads TGTGCCAGCAGTTTAGCCGGCGGGGCTGAGCGGGGGGAGCAGTACTTC. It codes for CASSLAGGAERGEQYF.

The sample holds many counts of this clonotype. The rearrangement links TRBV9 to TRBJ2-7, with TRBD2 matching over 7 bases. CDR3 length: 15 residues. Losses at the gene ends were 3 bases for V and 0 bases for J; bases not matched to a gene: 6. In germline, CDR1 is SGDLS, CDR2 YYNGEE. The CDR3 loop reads CASSALAGDSYEQYF. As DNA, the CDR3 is TGTGCCAGCAGCGCGCTGGCGGGAGACTCCTACGAGCAGTACTTC.

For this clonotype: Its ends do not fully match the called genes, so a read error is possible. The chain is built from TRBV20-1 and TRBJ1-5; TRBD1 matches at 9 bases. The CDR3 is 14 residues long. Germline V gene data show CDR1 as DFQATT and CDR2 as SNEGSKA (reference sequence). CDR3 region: CSAGQGRSNQPQNF. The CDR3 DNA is TGCAGTGCTGGACAGGGGAGAAGCAATCAGCCCCAGAATTTT.

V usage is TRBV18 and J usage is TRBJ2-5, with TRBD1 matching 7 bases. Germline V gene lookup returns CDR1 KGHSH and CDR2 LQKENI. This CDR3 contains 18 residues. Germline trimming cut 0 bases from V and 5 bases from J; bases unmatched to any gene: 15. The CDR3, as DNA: TGTGCCAGCTCACCACCGGTACGAGGGGGCGCGAGTTACGAGACCCAGTACTTC. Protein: CASSPPVRGGASYETQYF.

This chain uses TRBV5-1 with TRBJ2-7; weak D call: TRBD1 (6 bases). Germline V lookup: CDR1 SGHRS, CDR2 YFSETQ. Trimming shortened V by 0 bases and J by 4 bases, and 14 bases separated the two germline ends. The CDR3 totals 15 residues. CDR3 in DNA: TGCGCCAGCAGCTTGGAACCGGACAGAATTTACGAGCAGTACTTC. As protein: CASSLEPDRIYEQYF.

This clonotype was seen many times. The CDR3 DNA follows: TGTGCCAGCAGTTACTCCATACTAGCGGACGCCTACAATGAGCAGTTCTTC. This translates into CASSYSILADAYNEQFF. J is TRBJ2-1 and V is TRBV6-6; 8 nucleotides match TRBD2. J was trimmed by 2 bases and V by 0 bases; bases with no gene match: 6. The length of the CDR3 is 17 residues. Germline V lookup: CDR1 MNHNY, CDR2 SVGAGI (reference sequence).

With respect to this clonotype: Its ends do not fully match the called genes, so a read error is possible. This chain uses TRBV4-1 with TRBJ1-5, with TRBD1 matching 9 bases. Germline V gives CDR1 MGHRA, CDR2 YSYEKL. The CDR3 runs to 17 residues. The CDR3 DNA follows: TGCGCCAGCAGCCAGATACAGGGGGCGATTGGCAATCAGCCCCAGAATTTT. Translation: CASSQIQGAIGNQPQNF.

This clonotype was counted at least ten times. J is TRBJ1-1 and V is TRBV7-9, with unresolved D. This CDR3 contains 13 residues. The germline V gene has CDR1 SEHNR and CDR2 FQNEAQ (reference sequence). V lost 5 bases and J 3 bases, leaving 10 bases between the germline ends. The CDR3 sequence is CASSAILDTEAFF. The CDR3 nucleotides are TGTGCCAGCAGCGCCATCCTTGACACTGAAGCTTTCTTT.

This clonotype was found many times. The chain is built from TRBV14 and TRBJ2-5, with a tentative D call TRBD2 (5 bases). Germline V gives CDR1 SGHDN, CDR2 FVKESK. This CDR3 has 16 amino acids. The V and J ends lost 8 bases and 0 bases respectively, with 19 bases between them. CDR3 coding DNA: TGTGCCAGCTCCCTGACGAGAGGGATTGACCAAGAGACCCAGTACTTC. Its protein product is CASSLTRGIDQETQYF.

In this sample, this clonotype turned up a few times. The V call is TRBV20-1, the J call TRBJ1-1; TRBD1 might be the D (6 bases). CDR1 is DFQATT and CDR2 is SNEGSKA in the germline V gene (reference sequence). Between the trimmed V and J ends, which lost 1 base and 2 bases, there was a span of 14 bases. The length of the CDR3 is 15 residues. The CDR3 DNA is TGCAGTGCTAGAGTGGCGTCGGGGGGCAACACTGAAGCTTTCTTT. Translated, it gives CSARVASGGNTEAFF.

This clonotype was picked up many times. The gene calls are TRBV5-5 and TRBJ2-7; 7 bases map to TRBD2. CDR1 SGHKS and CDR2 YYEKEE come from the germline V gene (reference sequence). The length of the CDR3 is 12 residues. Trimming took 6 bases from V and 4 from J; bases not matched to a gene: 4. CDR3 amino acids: CASTIGGYEQYF. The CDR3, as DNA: TGTGCCAGCACCATCGGGGGGTACGAGCAGTACTTC.

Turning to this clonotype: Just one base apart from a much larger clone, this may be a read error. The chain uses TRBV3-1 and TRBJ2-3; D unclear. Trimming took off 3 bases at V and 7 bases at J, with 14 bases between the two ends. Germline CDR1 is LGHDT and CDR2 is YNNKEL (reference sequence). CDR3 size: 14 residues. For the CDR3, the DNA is TGTGCCAGCAGCCACCTCCGGATGACCTATACGCAGTATTTT. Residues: CASSHLRMTYTQYF.

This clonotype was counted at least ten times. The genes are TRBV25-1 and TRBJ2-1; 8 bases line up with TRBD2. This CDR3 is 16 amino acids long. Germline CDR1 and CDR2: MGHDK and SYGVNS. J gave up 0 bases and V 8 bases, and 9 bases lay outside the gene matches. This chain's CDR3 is CASSPRGGSSYNEQFF. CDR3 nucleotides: TGTGCCAGCTCCCCCCGGGGGGGCAGCTCCTACAATGAGCAGTTCTTC.

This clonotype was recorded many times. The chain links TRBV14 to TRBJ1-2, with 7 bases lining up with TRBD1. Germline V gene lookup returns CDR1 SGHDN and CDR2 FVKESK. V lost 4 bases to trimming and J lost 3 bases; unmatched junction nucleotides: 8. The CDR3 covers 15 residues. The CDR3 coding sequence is TGTGCCAGCAGCCGACAGGGTTGGGAGGACTATGGCTACACCTTC. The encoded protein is CASSRQGWEDYGYTF.

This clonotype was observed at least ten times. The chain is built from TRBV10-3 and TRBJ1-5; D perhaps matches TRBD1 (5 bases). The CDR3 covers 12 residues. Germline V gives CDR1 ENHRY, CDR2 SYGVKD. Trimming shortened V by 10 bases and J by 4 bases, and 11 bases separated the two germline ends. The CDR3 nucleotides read TGTGCCACGGGGACGGAAAATCAGCCCCAGCATTTT. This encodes CATGTENQPQHF.

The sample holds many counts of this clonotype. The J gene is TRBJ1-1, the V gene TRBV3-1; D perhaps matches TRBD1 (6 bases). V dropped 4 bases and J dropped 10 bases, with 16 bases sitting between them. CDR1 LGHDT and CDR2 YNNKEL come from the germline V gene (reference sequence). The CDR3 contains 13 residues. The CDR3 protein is CASSPSIDRRAFF. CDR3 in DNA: TGTGCCAGCAGCCCGTCCATTGACAGGCGAGCTTTCTTT.

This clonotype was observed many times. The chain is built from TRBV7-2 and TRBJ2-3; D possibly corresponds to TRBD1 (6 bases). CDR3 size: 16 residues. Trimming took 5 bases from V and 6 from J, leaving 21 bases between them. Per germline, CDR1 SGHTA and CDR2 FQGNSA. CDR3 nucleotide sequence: TGTGCCAGCAGCCCAGGTCCAGGGGCCCGTGGGGATACGCAGTATTTT. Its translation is CASSPGPGARGDTQYF.

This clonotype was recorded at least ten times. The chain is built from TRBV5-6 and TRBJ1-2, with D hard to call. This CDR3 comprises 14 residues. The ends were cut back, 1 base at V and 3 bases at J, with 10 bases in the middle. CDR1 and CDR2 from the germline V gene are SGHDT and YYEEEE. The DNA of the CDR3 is TGTGCCAGCAGCTTGCATGACGGATACTATGGCTACACCTTC. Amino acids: CASSLHDGYYGYTF.

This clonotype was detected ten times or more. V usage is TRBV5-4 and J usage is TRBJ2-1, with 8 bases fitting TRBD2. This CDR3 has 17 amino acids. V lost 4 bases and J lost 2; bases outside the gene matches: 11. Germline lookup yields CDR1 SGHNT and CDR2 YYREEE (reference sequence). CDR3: CASSGPIAGKTYNEQFF. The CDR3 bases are TGTGCCAGCAGCGGGCCGATAGCGGGGAAGACCTACAATGAGCAGTTCTTC.

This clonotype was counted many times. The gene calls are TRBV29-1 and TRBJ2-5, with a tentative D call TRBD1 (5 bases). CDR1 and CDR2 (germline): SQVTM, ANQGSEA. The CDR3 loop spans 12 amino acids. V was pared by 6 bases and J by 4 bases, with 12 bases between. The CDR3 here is CSVTDPPETQYF. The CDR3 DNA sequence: TGCAGCGTGACAGACCCCCCAGAGACCCAGTACTTC.

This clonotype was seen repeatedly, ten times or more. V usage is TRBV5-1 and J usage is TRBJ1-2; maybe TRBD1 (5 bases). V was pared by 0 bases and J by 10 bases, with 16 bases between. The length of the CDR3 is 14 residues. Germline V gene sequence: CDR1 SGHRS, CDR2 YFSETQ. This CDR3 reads CASSLALTAGTYTF. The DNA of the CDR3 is TGCGCCAGCAGCTTGGCCTTGACGGCAGGGACCTACACCTTC.

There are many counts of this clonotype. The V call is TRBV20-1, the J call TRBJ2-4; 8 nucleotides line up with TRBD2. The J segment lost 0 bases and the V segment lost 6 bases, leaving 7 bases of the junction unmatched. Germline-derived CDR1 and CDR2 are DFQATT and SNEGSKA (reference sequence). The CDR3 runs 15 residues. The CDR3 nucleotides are TGCAGTGCCACCGGGGGGGCATTAGCCAAAAACATTCAGTACTTC. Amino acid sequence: CSATGGALAKNIQYF.

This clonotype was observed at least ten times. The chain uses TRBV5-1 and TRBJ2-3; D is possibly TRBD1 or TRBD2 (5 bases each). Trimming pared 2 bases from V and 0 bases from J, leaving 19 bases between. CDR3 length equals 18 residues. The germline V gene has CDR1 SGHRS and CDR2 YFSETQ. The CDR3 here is CASSLFPSGAQSTDTQYF. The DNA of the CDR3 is TGCGCCAGCAGCTTATTCCCCTCCGGGGCCCAGAGCACAGATACGCAGTATTTT.

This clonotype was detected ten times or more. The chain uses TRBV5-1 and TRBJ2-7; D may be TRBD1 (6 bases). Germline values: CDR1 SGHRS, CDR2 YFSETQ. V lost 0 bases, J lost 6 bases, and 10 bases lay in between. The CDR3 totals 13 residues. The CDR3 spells CASSLERGGEQYF. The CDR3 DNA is TGCGCCAGCAGCTTGGAAAGAGGGGGCGAGCAGTACTTC.

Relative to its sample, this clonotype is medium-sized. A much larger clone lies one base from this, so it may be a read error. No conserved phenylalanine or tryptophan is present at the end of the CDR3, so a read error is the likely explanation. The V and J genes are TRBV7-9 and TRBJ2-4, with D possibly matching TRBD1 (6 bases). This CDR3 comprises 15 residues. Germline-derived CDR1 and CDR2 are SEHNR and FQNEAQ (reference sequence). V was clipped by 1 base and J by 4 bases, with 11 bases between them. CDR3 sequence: CASSLEQGRKNIQYC. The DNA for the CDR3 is TGTGCCAGCAGCTTAGAACAGGGCAGAAAAAACATTCAGTACTGC.